The source of this T cell receptor beta chain is a study of shared clonotypes between healthy human individuals. Note on this clone: No antigen is known for it.

The assay was immunoSEQ multiplex PCR, and TCRdb's table has in-frame clones only and misses some. The table records approximately 2,300,000 clones, less than 95% of them present only once. Study-wide points: Naive subsets tended to show greater estimated richness than memory subsets.

CDR3 size: 15 residues. Germline CDR1 reads SQVTM; CDR2 reads ANQGSEA. J lost 3 bases, V lost 6 bases, and 5 bases had no gene match. The genes are TRBV29-1 and TRBJ2-4, with 13 bases identical to TRBD2. The receptor comes from a man between 18 and 29 years old in good health. Some clones in this sample may be carry-over from other donors' samples. The specimen was naive CD4+ T cells from PBMCs. Subset reported: CD45RA+ positively selected. CDR3 DNA sequence: TGCAGCGTCAGGACTAGCGGGAGAAACAAAAACATTCAGTACTTC. It specifies CSVRTSGRNKNIQYF.